These T cell receptor beta chains were read from a single sample in a study of cytomegalovirus exposure and HLA in healthy donors. Generated by immunoSEQ multiplex PCR, the TCRdb table keeps only in-frame clones and is missing some. The repertoire holds 150,000 to 200,000 clones, approximately 90% seen once, with roughly 1.4% in the top ten. Input material: PBMCs. These receptors were obtained from a woman aged 25-40 years in good health and CMV-seronegative. The CDR3 runs from the conserved cysteine through the conserved F or W. The order of the fields is D gene, J gene, V gene, clone size, CDR3 protein, CDR3 DNA. A D gene is named only where the DNA matches it firmly. Clone size is not always given. Where it is, it says once, few, many or a class for expanded clones.

>-|TRBJ2-7|TRBV9|once
CASSANYEQYF
TGTGCCAGCAGCGCAAATTACGAGCAGTACTTC
>-|TRBJ2-1|TRBV5-4|-
CASSAYSREQFF
TGTGCCAGCAGCGCCTACTCGAGGGAGCAGTTCTTC
>TRBD1|TRBJ1-1|TRBV6-1|-
CASSEGVGTGNTEAFF
TGTGCCAGCAGTGAAGGAGTCGGGACAGGGAATACTGAAGCTTTCTTT
>-|TRBJ2-7|TRBV19|-
CASIGREEGELLCYEQYF
TGTGCCAGCATAGGGAGGGAGGAGGGGGAACTACTCTGCTACGAGCAGTACTTC
>-|TRBJ1-3|TRBV10-3|-
CAIRARIDRLSGNTIYF
TGTGCCATCAGGGCCCGTATAGACAGACTCTCTGGAAACACCATATATTTT
>TRBD1|TRBJ1-1|TRBV9|-
CASSGTAQNTEAFF
TGTGCCAGCAGTGGGACAGCCCAGAACACTGAAGCTTTCTTT
>-|TRBJ2-2|TRBV10-3|once
CAIAGTSNTGELFF
TGTGCCATCGCGGGCACTTCGAACACCGGGGAGCTGTTTTTT
>-|TRBJ2-2|TRBV11-2|-
CASSLGQLDTGELFF
TGTGCCAGCAGCTTAGGGCAGCTAGACACCGGGGAGCTGTTTTTT
>-|TRBJ1-4|TRBV1|once
CTSSPRQGPEKLFF
TGCACCAGCAGCCCCCGACAGGGGCCCGAAAAACTGTTTTTT
>-|TRBJ1-1|TRBV25-1|-
CASSESGGMNTEAFF
TGTGCCAGCAGTGAATCGGGGGGAATGAACACTGAAGCTTTCTTT
>-|TRBJ2-5|TRBV20-1|-
CSASLETQYF
TGCAGTGCTAGCCTAGAGACCCAGTACTTC
>-|TRBJ1-4|TRBV7-9|-
CASSSSTGGERGEKLFF
TGTGCCAGCAGCTCCTCTACGGGGGGCGAACGGGGTGAAAAACTGTTTTTT
>TRBD2|TRBJ2-1|TRBV7-8|-
CASSLAPGLNNEQFF
TGTGCCAGCAGCTTAGCGCCGGGACTAAACAATGAGCAGTTCTTC
>-|TRBJ1-1|TRBV6-5|once
CASSSAGGTEAFF
TGTGCCAGCAGTTCGGCGGGGGGCACTGAAGCTTTCTTT
>TRBD1|TRBJ1-2|TRBV29-1|-
CSVVYGQGLLRGYTF
TGCAGCGTTGTATACGGACAGGGGCTATTGAGGGGCTACACCTTC
>-|TRBJ1-5|TRBV19|-
CASSPSQGRNQPQHF
TGTGCCAGTAGCCCGAGCCAGGGCCGCAATCAGCCCCAGCATTTT
>-|TRBJ2-3|TRBV6-5|-
CASMTPGSTDTQYF
TGTGCCAGCATGACACCAGGCAGCACAGATACGCAGTATTTT
>TRBD1|TRBJ1-4|TRBV4-1|-
CASSQDQDRAEKLFF
TGCGCCAGCAGCCAAGATCAGGACAGGGCTGAAAAACTGTTTTTT
>-|TRBJ1-1|TRBV4-1|-
CASTQGPITEAFF
TGCGCCAGCACGCAGGGGCCCATCACTGAAGCTTTCTTT
>-|TRBJ1-1|TRBV19|-
CASSMNGQRNTEAFF
TGTGCCAGTAGTATGAACGGACAGAGGAACACTGAAGCTTTCTTT
>-|TRBJ1-2|TRBV5-4|-
CASSSKGAPEYGYTF
TGTGCCAGCAGCTCTAAAGGGGCCCCCGAATATGGCTACACCTTC
>-|TRBJ1-2|TRBV27|-
CASSLYPPPGQHYGYTF
TGTGCCAGCAGTTTATACCCACCCCCCGGACAGCACTATGGCTACACCTTC
>TRBD1|TRBJ2-7|TRBV19|-
CASSPTGTVYEQYF
TGTGCCAGTAGCCCCACCGGGACAGTCTACGAGCAGTACTTC
>-|TRBJ2-7|TRBV4-2|-
CASSPSDGLGVYEQYF
TGTGCCAGCAGCCCCAGTGATGGGCTGGGCGTCTACGAGCAGTACTTC
>TRBD2|TRBJ2-1|TRBV2|-
CASSFTSGGSNEQFF
TGTGCCAGCAGCTTTACTAGCGGGGGATCCAATGAGCAGTTCTTC
>TRBD2|TRBJ2-2|TRBV7-2|-
CASSSAGGSNTGELFF
TGTGCCAGCAGCTCTGCGGGGGGTTCGAACACCGGGGAGCTGTTTTTT
>-|TRBJ1-1|TRBV5-1|-
CASSFGGANTEAFF
TGCGCCAGCAGCTTTGGAGGGGCGAACACTGAAGCTTTCTTT
>-|TRBJ1-2|TRBV6-5|-
CASSLDSYGYTF
TGTGCCAGCAGTTTGGACAGCTATGGCTACACCTTC
>TRBD1|TRBJ1-1|TRBV11-2|-
CASRFPRGTGGSTEAFF
TGTGCCAGCAGATTCCCCAGAGGGACAGGGGGCTCGACTGAAGCTTTCTTT
>-|TRBJ1-1|TRBV10-1|few
CASSEGGNTEAFF
TGCGCCAGCAGTGAAGGGGGGAACACTGAAGCTTTCTTT
>-|TRBJ1-4|TRBV4-1|-
CASSQVRVFGEKLFF
TGCGCCAGCAGCCAAGTCCGGGTGTTCGGGGAAAAACTGTTTTTT
>TRBD1|TRBJ2-1|TRBV7-9|once
CASSLRGQALNNEQFF
TGTGCCAGCAGCCTAAGGGGACAGGCCTTGAACAATGAGCAGTTCTTC
>-|TRBJ2-3|TRBV27|-
CASSRGVVDTQYF
TGTGCCAGCAGCAGGGGGGTGGTAGATACGCAGTATTTT
>-|TRBJ2-1|TRBV14|-
CASSQGLVGEQFF
TGTGCCAGCAGCCAAGGACTAGTGGGTGAGCAGTTCTTC
>TRBD1|TRBJ1-6|TRBV6-6|few
CASRDRTNSPLHF
TGTGCCAGCAGGGACAGGACCAATTCACCCCTCCACTTT
>-|TRBJ1-2|TRBV7-7|-
CASPHPGKSYTF
TGTGCCAGCCCTCACCCCGGGAAATCCTACACCTTC
>TRBD2|TRBJ2-7|TRBV9|-
CASSSGTRGGRSYEQYF
TGTGCCAGCAGCTCAGGAACTCGGGGGGGACGCTCCTACGAGCAGTACTTC
>-|TRBJ1-1|TRBV5-4|-
CASSFRGYTEAFF
TGTGCCAGCAGCTTCCGGGGGTACACTGAAGCTTTCTTT
>TRBD1|TRBJ2-7|TRBV10-3|-
CAISEGTGGYEQYF
TGTGCCATCAGTGAGGGGACAGGGGGCTACGAGCAGTACTTC
>TRBD1|TRBJ2-1|TRBV4-3|once
CASSPDRAGYNEQFF
TGCGCCAGCAGCCCGGACAGGGCCGGCTACAATGAGCAGTTCTTC
>-|TRBJ1-1|TRBV5-1|-
CASRAGGGMNTEAFF
TGCGCCAGCAGGGCCGGTGGCGGCATGAACACTGAAGCTTTCTTT
>TRBD2|TRBJ2-7|TRBV27|-
CASSLSSGGTYEQYF
TGTGCCAGCAGTTTATCGTCGGGGGGAACCTACGAGCAGTACTTC